Sequencing of this T cell receptor beta chain was carried out in a study of T cell responses to AZD1222 COVID-19 vaccine. This clone is a singleton in its sample. V shed 8 bases and J shed 5 bases, with 16 bases lying between them. There are 14 residues in the CDR3. Germline V lookup: CDR1 SGHDN, CDR2 FVKESK. Here immunoSEQ multiplex PCR was the method, and the copy in TCRdb shows in-frame clones only, minus some. The sample holds 140,000 to 150,000 clones, roughly 85% seen once. The sequence was obtained from an adult in good health. The chain has TRBV14 and TRBJ1-5; no clear D. This sample comprised peripheral blood, obtained on day 0 of AZD1222 vaccination. The CDR3 is CASPRQRGDQPQHF. CDR3 sequence (DNA): TGTGCCAGCCCGCGACAACGAGGTGATCAGCCCCAGCATTTT.